These 10 T cell receptor beta chains came from one sample sequenced in a study of CD8 T cells in Susac syndrome. Random hexamers were used to reverse transcribe the RNA input (roughly 0.5 to 1 ug). TCRdb recomputed calls from the immunoSEQ multiplex PCR reads with MiXCR, one row per CDR3 protein. Of about 150,000 distinct CDR3 sequences detected, 85% to 95% appear once; the ten largest clones hold over 0.1%. Sequenced sample: CD4+ T cells from PBMCs. The origin of the receptors is a human donor with multiple sclerosis.

V gene TRBV6-5 combines with J gene TRBJ1-1; TRBD1 matches at 9 bases. Germline V lookup: CDR1 MNHEY, CDR2 SVGAGI. V shed 2 bases, J shed 8 bases, and the junction held 9 bases outside the gene matches. This CDR3 is built from 15 residues. In nucleotides, the CDR3 is TGTGCCAGCAGTTACGGACAGGGGAACCATAAAGAAGCTTTCTTT. Translated: CASSYGQGNHKEAFF.

The DNA of the CDR3 is TGTGCCAGCAGCGTAAGACAGGGTAACGACGGCTACACCTTC. This codes for CASSVRQGNDGYTF. The chain recombines TRBV9 with TRBJ1-2; 7 bases align to TRBD1. Trimming removed 1 base from V and 8 bases from J; junction bases left unmatched: 8. The CDR3 length is 14 residues. CDR1 and CDR2 from the germline V gene are SGDLS and YYNGEE.

This clonotype has a single count. The gene calls are TRBV5-1 and TRBJ1-6, with unresolved D. Germline CDR1 SGHRS, CDR2 YFSETQ. The V and J ends lost 0 bases and 7 bases respectively, with 14 bases between them. This CDR3 is 16 amino acids long. The CDR3 loop reads CASSLGISEGNSPLHF. The CDR3 DNA sequence: TGCGCCAGCAGCTTGGGTATATCGGAAGGCAATTCACCCCTCCACTTT.

This chain joins TRBV20-1 and TRBJ2-7, with D hard to call. Germline V CDR1 and CDR2: DFQATT, SNEGSKA (reference sequence). Deletions cut 0 bases from V and 2 bases from J, with 11 bases between. There are 14 residues in the CDR3. CDR3 in amino acids: CSARDQYKTYEQYF. The CDR3 DNA sequence: TGCAGTGCTAGAGATCAATACAAGACCTACGAGCAGTACTTC.

The chain links TRBV15 to TRBJ2-1; TRBD2 aligns across 7 bases. The germline CDR1 and CDR2 sequences are LNHNV and YYDKDF (reference sequence). The CDR3 totals 16 residues. J lost 7 bases, V lost 5 bases, and 14 bases had no gene match. CDR3 loop: CATSGLGTTEGNEQFF. The CDR3 region has the DNA TGTGCCACCAGCGGGCTAGGGACTACCGAGGGGAATGAGCAGTTCTTC.

The chain is built from TRBV5-4 and TRBJ1-1; a possible D gene is TRBD1 (5 bases). The CDR3 has 14 residues. In germline, CDR1 is SGHNT, CDR2 YYREEE (reference sequence). With 6 bases removed from V and 2 bases from J, the gap between germline ends came to 14 bases. DNA for the CDR3: TGTGCCAGCACCGAGCAGGGAATAAACACTGAAGCTTTCTTT. As protein: CASTEQGINTEAFF. Looking up the rest from reference TRBV5-4 and TRBJ1-1 gives the full variable domain: ETGVTQSPTHLIKTRGQQVTLRCSSQSGHNTVSWYQQALGQGPQFIFQYYREEENGRGNFPPRFSGLQFPNYSSELNVNALELDDSALYLCASTEQGINTEAFFGQGTRLTVV.

This chain uses TRBV27 with TRBJ2-6; 7 bases line up with TRBD1. J lost 0 bases, V lost 5 bases, and 7 bases had no gene match. The CDR3 spans 17 residues. Germline assignment: CDR1 MNHEY and CDR2 SMNVEV (reference sequence). CDR3 residues: CASSATGAYSGANVLTF. The CDR3 DNA follows: TGTGCCAGCAGTGCAACAGGGGCTTACTCTGGGGCCAACGTCCTGACTTTC.

This clonotype came up once. The rearrangement joins TRBV4-3 to TRBJ2-5; TRBD2 aligns across 9 bases. Germline V gene sequence: CDR1 LGHNA, CDR2 YSLEER. The CDR3 has 15 residues. Trimming took 0 bases from V and 1 from J; bases not matched to a gene: 0. CDR3 sequence: CASSQERGGQETQYF. The CDR3 DNA follows: TGCGCCAGCAGCCAAGAGCGGGGGGGCCAAGAGACCCAGTACTTC.

V gene TRBV2 combines with J gene TRBJ2-5, with 12 bases identical to TRBD2. The CDR3 consists of 16 residues. Germline V gene sequence: CDR1 SNHLY, CDR2 FYNNEI. The V segment lost 4 bases and the J segment 5 bases; nucleotides outside the gene matches: 8. The CDR3 protein is CASSASGTSGLETQYF. Here the CDR3 DNA reads TGTGCCAGCAGTGCAAGCGGGACTAGCGGGTTGGAGACCCAGTACTTC.

The genes are TRBV9 and TRBJ2-5; TRBD1 matches 9 bases. Germline CDR1 and CDR2: SGDLS and YYNGEE. This CDR3 is 15 amino acids long. The J segment lost 6 bases and the V segment lost 4 bases, leaving 10 bases of the junction unmatched. The CDR3 sequence is CASSQPGQGIQTQYF. In nucleotides, the CDR3 is TGTGCCAGCAGCCAACCGGGACAGGGTATTCAGACCCAGTACTTC.